One T cell receptor (beta chain) is described in this entry. Germline V CDR1 and CDR2: MGHRA, YSYEKL. CDR3 size: 16 residues. This sample is part of a study of monozygotic twins with inflammatory bowel disease. For each CDR3 protein, TCRdb gives one entry from its re-call of the 5' RACE reads, without DNA. This sample's table reports approximately 200,000 distinct CDR3 sequences. This receptor was taken from a human donor with ulcerative colitis or Crohn's disease, or a healthy co-twin of an affected twin (not recorded which). Sequenced sample: blood. V is TRBV4-1 and J is TRBJ1-5; TCRdb outputs TRBD1, but without DNA this stays unchecked. CDR3 amino acids: CASSQDPPGGQQPQHF.